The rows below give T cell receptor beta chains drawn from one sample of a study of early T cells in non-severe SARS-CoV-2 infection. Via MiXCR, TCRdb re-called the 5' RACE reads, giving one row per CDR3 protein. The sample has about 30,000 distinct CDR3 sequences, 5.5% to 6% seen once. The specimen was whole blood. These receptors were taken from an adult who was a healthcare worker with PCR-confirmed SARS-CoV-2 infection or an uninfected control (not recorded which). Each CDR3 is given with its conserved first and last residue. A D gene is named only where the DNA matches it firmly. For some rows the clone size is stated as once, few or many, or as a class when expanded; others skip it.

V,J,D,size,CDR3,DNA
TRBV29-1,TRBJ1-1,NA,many,CSVPGVVNTEAFF,TGCAGCGTTCCAGGGGTTGTGAACACTGAAGCTTTCTTT
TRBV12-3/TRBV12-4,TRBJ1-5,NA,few,CASSLQGGQPQHF,TGTGCCAGCAGTCTCCAGGGAGGCCAGCCCCAGCATTTT
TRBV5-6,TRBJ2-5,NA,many,CASSRPRVLKETQYF,TGTGCCAGCAGCCGACCGCGAGTCTTAAAAGAGACCCAGTACTTC
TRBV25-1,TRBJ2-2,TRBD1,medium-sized,CASSEGQDTGELFF,TGTGCCAGCAGTGAGGGACAGGACACCGGGGAGCTGTTTTTT
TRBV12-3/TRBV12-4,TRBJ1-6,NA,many,CASSLEALSYNSPLHF,TGTGCCAGCAGTTTGGAGGCCCTCTCCTATAATTCACCCCTCCACTTT
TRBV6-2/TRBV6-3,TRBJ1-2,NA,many,CASSYDGGNYGYTF,TGTGCCAGCAGTTACGATGGAGGAAACTATGGCTACACCTTC
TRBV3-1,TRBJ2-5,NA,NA,CASSPRGLIGETQYF,TGTGCCAGCAGCCCCAGGGGACTTATAGGGGAGACCCAGTACTTC
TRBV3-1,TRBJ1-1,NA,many,CASSQALGQANTEAFF,TGTGCCAGCAGCCAAGCCCTGGGGCAGGCGAACACTGAAGCTTTCTTT
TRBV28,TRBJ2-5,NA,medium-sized,CASSPMEPDREGQETQYF,TGTGCCAGCAGTCCCATGGAACCGGACAGGGAGGGCCAAGAGACCCAGTACTTC
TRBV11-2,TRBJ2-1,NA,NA,CASSRSRLHEQFF,TGTGCCAGCAGCCGCTCACGGCTCCATGAGCAGTTCTTC
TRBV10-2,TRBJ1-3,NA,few,CASSEGFGENTIYF,TGCGCCAGCAGTGAAGGGTTTGGGGAAAACACCATATATTTT
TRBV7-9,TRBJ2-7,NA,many,CASSLNNVGGNEQYF,TGTGCCAGCAGCTTAAATAACGTCGGTGGGAACGAGCAGTACTTC
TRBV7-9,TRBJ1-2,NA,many,CASSPAGGGSHYGYTF,TGTGCCAGCAGCCCTGCGGGGGGAGGGTCCCACTATGGCTACACCTTC
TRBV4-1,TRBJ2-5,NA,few,CASSYSSFETQYF,TGCGCCAGCAGCTACTCTAGCTTTGAGACCCAGTACTTC
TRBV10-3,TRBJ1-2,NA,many,CAISERAETGYTF,TGTGCCATCAGTGAGAGGGCCGAAACCGGCTACACCTTC
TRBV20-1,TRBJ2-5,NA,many,CSARGGDSQETQYF,TGCAGTGCTAGAGGGGGGGACAGCCAAGAGACCCAGTACTTC
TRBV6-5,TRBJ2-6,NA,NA,CASSSDSSGANVLTF,TGTGCCAGCAGCTCCGACAGCTCTGGGGCCAACGTCCTGACTTTC
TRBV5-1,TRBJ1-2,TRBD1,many,CASSLTPGQYGYTF,TGCGCCAGCAGCCTAACACCGGGACAGTATGGCTACACCTTC